Listed below are T cell receptor beta chains from one sample, sequenced in a study of T-cell memory formation after mild COVID-19. Each CDR3 protein gets one entry after TCRdb re-called the 5' RACE reads with MiXCR. The table includes 210,000 or so distinct CDR3 sequences, about 10% detected once. Input material: PBMCs or a T cell subset sorted from them (not recorded which). All receptors come from a man aged 18 to 30 who had mild COVID-19 (a few samples of this study predate the infection). Cell type and time point are not known. CDR3s include the opening cysteine and the closing phenylalanine or tryptophan. D genes are given only for firm matches. A row's size may be missing; if present it is once, few, many or a size class.

CDR3 DNA: TGTGCCAGCAGACCCTTCCCGGGGTTCCAAGCTTTCTTT
CDR3 protein: CASRPFPGFQAFF
J gene: TRBJ1-1
V gene: TRBV6-2/TRBV6-3
CDR3 length: 13
clone size: NA
D gene: NA

CDR3 DNA: TGTGCCAGCAGTTACTCCGCTAGCGGGGATCTGGAGACCCAGTACTTC
CDR3 protein: CASSYSASGDLETQYF
J gene: TRBJ2-5
V gene: TRBV6-2/TRBV6-3
CDR3 length: 16
clone size: few
D gene: TRBD2

CDR3 DNA: TGTGCCAGCAGTTTAGCGCCGGGGGCCTACTACGAGCAGTACTTC
CDR3 protein: CASSLAPGAYYEQYF
J gene: TRBJ2-7
V gene: TRBV12-3/TRBV12-4
CDR3 length: 15
clone size: few
D gene: NA

CDR3 DNA: TGTGCCAGCAGCGGGCCAAACGACAATGAGCAGTTCTTC
CDR3 protein: CASSGPNDNEQFF
J gene: TRBJ2-1
V gene: TRBV13
CDR3 length: 13
clone size: few
D gene: NA

CDR3 DNA: TGTGCCAGCGGGGGGGCAGTCTACAATGAGCAGTTCTTC
CDR3 protein: CASGGAVYNEQFF
J gene: TRBJ2-1
V gene: TRBV9
CDR3 length: 13
clone size: many
D gene: NA

CDR3 DNA: TGTGCCAGCAGCTTGTATCTAGCGGGGTCAGATACGCAGTATTTT
CDR3 protein: CASSLYLAGSDTQYF
J gene: TRBJ2-3
V gene: TRBV5-6
CDR3 length: 15
clone size: few
D gene: TRBD2

CDR3 DNA: TGCGCCAGCAGCACCGGGACTAGTCCAGATACGCAGTATTTT
CDR3 protein: CASSTGTSPDTQYF
J gene: TRBJ2-3
V gene: TRBV5-1
CDR3 length: 14
clone size: NA
D gene: TRBD2

CDR3 DNA: TGCAGTGCTAGAGATCTAATGGGGGGGAGGATTAATTCACCCCTCCACTTT
CDR3 protein: CSARDLMGGRINSPLHF
J gene: TRBJ1-6
V gene: TRBV20-1
CDR3 length: 17
clone size: NA
D gene: NA

CDR3 DNA: TGTGCCAGCAGCTTAACCAGGGATACCTCTGGAAACACCATATATTTT
CDR3 protein: CASSLTRDTSGNTIYF
J gene: TRBJ1-3
V gene: TRBV7-2
CDR3 length: 16
clone size: few
D gene: NA

CDR3 DNA: TGTGCCAGCAGCTATCAACAGGGGACCCAAGAGACCCAGTACTTC
CDR3 protein: CASSYQQGTQETQYF
J gene: TRBJ2-5
V gene: TRBV7-8
CDR3 length: 15
clone size: few
D gene: TRBD1

CDR3 DNA: TGTGCCACCAGTGATCACCGGGACGGAGGAAACACCATATATTTT
CDR3 protein: CATSDHRDGGNTIYF
J gene: TRBJ1-3
V gene: TRBV24-1
CDR3 length: 15
clone size: NA
D gene: NA

CDR3 DNA: TGTGCCAGCAGCTTAGAGCGTACTTGGAACACTGAAGCTTTCTTT
CDR3 protein: CASSLERTWNTEAFF
J gene: TRBJ1-1
V gene: TRBV7-2
CDR3 length: 15
clone size: NA
D gene: NA

CDR3 DNA: TGTGCCAGCAGTTTTGAGACTTCGCAGTATTTT
CDR3 protein: CASSFETSQYF
J gene: TRBJ2-3
V gene: TRBV28
CDR3 length: 11
clone size: NA
D gene: NA

CDR3 DNA: TGTGCCAGCAGCCGGGGAGCGGGGTATAACACCGGGGAGCTGTTTTTT
CDR3 protein: CASSRGAGYNTGELFF
J gene: TRBJ2-2
V gene: TRBV5-4
CDR3 length: 16
clone size: NA
D gene: TRBD2

CDR3 DNA: TGCGCCAGCAGCTTCACCAGGCCTAATGAAAAACTGTTTTTT
CDR3 protein: CASSFTRPNEKLFF
J gene: TRBJ1-4
V gene: TRBV5-1
CDR3 length: 14
clone size: many
D gene: NA

CDR3 DNA: TGTGCCAGCAGCATCTGGGACATCCGGGATGAGCAGTTCTTC
CDR3 protein: CASSIWDIRDEQFF
J gene: TRBJ2-1
V gene: TRBV5-5
CDR3 length: 14
clone size: many
D gene: NA

CDR3 DNA: TGCAGCGTACGGGACAGGGGAGTTGGAAACACCATATATTTT
CDR3 protein: CSVRDRGVGNTIYF
J gene: TRBJ1-3
V gene: TRBV29-1
CDR3 length: 14
clone size: few
D gene: TRBD1

CDR3 DNA: TGTGCCAGCTCACCAGAGGGGACATCTTTTAACTATGGCTACACCTTC
CDR3 protein: CASSPEGTSFNYGYTF
J gene: TRBJ1-2
V gene: TRBV18
CDR3 length: 16
clone size: once
D gene: NA

CDR3 DNA: TGTGCCAGCAGTCCCTGGCAGGGGGTACTCCATGAGCAGTTCTTC
CDR3 protein: CASSPWQGVLHEQFF
J gene: TRBJ2-1
V gene: TRBV6-2/TRBV6-3
CDR3 length: 15
clone size: few
D gene: TRBD1